These T cell receptor beta chains were read from a single sample in a study of blood T cells in healthy people across ages. TCRdb independently ran MiXCR on the 5' RACE reads; one entry per CDR3 protein. The table has some 760,000 distinct CDR3 sequences, 20% to 25% seen once. These data were also filed under a second study, of T cells of mothers and their children.

The sequencing input was blood. Receptors originate from a boy under 18 in good health. Each CDR3 is given without its conserved first and last residue. D genes are given only for firm matches.

CDR3aa	d_gene	v_gene	j_gene
ASSFEGQGYEQY	TRBD1	TRBV7-9	TRBJ2-7
ASSVTSARSTDTQY	.	TRBV9	TRBJ2-3
SAPGGQRNTEAF	TRBD1	TRBV20-1	TRBJ1-1
ATSDWAGSSYT	.	TRBV24-1	TRBJ1-2
ASSGDRGTYEQY	TRBD1	TRBV7-2	.
SARDLLTAQETQY	.	TRBV20-1	TRBJ2-5
ASSETGGLGYGYT	.	TRBV25-1	TRBJ1-2
ASTRRREGYEQF	TRBD2	TRBV28	.
ASQPGPNTEAF	.	TRBV27	TRBJ1-1
ASSSPSYTEAF	.	TRBV7-2	TRBJ1-1
ASSLVSGWRGYT	.	TRBV5-1	TRBJ1-2
ASSWWAGIDKNIQY	.	TRBV12-3/TRBV12-4	TRBJ2-4
ASNQGELQAGTYNEQF	TRBD2	TRBV3-1	TRBJ2-1
GSSSRGTDTQY	.	TRBV6-2/TRBV6-3	TRBJ2-3
SVVAGWACSPLH	.	TRBV29-1	TRBJ1-6
SSPLSPSGGGTDTQY	TRBD2	TRBV20-1	TRBJ2-3
ASSLYAGRYEQY	.	TRBV7-2	TRBJ2-7
ASSFTGGRNEQF	.	TRBV5-5	TRBJ2-1
SATPETAYQETQY	.	TRBV20-1	TRBJ2-5
ASSLGQPGRNYGYT	.	TRBV7-9	TRBJ1-2
ASSQQVDRGETQY	.	TRBV7-2	TRBJ2-5
ASSISQGAWDTQY	TRBD1	TRBV7-3	TRBJ2-3
ASLRLAGVSTYNEQF	TRBD2	TRBV19	.